This is a list of T cell receptor beta chains from one sample in a study of cytomegalovirus exposure and HLA in healthy donors. Profiling relied on immunoSEQ multiplex PCR, and the TCRdb table lists in-frame clones only, not all of them. The sample holds approximately 44,000 clones, around 60% seen once. Specimen: PBMCs. These receptor sequences come from a human donor in good health. Each CDR3 is given with its conserved first and last residue. A D gene is named only where the DNA matches it firmly. Size tells how often a clone was seen (once, few, many) or the class of an expanded clone, and some rows leave it out.

>TRBJ2-2|NA|TRBV11-2|TRBD1
TGTGCCAGCAACCGGGACAGGTACACCGGGGAGCTGTTTTTT
CASNRDRYTGELFF
>TRBJ1-5|NA|TRBV7-3|NA
TGTGCCAGCAGCCCGGGCAGGGATCAGCCCCAGCATTTT
CASSPGRDQPQHF
>TRBJ1-2|few|TRBV5-4|NA
TGTGCCAGCAGCTCCGGGGATCACTATGGCTACACCTTC
CASSSGDHYGYTF
>TRBJ1-4|NA|TRBV2|NA
TGTGCCAGCAGTAGTAGGGGTAATGAAAAACTGTTTTTT
CASSSRGNEKLFF
>TRBJ2-1|few|TRBV10-3|NA
TGTGCCGCCAGCCCCGGGGAGGACCTTTACAATGAGCAGTTCTTC
CAASPGEDLYNEQFF
>TRBJ1-1|few|TRBV18|NA
TGTGCCAGCTCACCATTTCGGGGTAACTCGAACACTGAAGCTTTCTTT
CASSPFRGNSNTEAFF
>TRBJ2-7|NA|TRBV2|TRBD2
TGTGCCAGCACTAAAAGGGTAGCGGGGGGAAACTACGAGCAGTACTTC
CASTKRVAGGNYEQYF
>TRBJ2-2|NA|TRBV28|NA
TGTGCCAGCATCGGGGGGCGTAACACCGGGGAGCTGTTTTTT
CASIGGRNTGELFF
>TRBJ1-6|NA|TRBV6-4|NA
TGTGCCAGCAGTGACGAACCAACAGGGCTCTATAATTCACCCCTCCACTTT
CASSDEPTGLYNSPLHF
>TRBJ2-5|NA|TRBV2|TRBD2
TGTGCCAGCAGTGTCCTGGGGGGGGAGACCCAGTACTTC
CASSVLGGETQYF
>TRBJ1-6|NA|TRBV10-1|NA
TGTGCCAGCAGGAGCTCCTATAATTCACCCCTCCACTTT
CASRSSYNSPLHF
>TRBJ2-7|NA|TRBV5-1|TRBD1
TGCGCCAGCAGTTATCAGGGGGCCTCCTACGAGCAGTACTTC
CASSYQGASYEQYF
>TRBJ1-2|NA|TRBV30|NA
TGTGCCTGGGGGGAGTGGGGCTATGGCTACACCTTC
CAWGEWGYGYTF
>TRBJ2-7|NA|TRBV14|NA
TGTGCCAGCAGCCAAGATTGGGCCAGGGCTTACGAGCAGTACTTC
CASSQDWARAYEQYF